The 23 T cell receptor beta chains given below trace back to one sample, sequenced in a study of glioma-infiltrating T cells. Amplification of TCR alpha and beta CDR3 regions from RNA used iRepertoire nested multiplex PCR. TCRdb independently ran MiXCR on the multiplex PCR reads; one entry per CDR3 protein. The sample contains about 200,000 distinct CDR3 sequences, over 30% of which appear only once. The sequenced sample was glioma tissue, nonneoplastic brain tissue, or PBMCs (not recorded which). The receptors were sampled from a human donor with low-grade glioma or glioblastoma, undergoing nonglioma brain surgery, or in good health (not recorded which).

This clonotype turned up a few times. V and J are TRBV11-1 and TRBJ2-1; 9 bases line up with TRBD1. Germline assignment: CDR1 SGHAT and CDR2 FQDESV (reference sequence). The CDR3 is made up of 14 amino acids. J gave up 7 bases and V 5 bases, and 6 bases lay outside the gene matches. As DNA, the CDR3 is TGTGCCAGCAGCCCTAGGACAGGGGCTAATGAGCAGTTCTTC. Amino acid sequence: CASSPRTGANEQFF.

This clonotype was counted many times. The rearrangement links TRBV20-1 to TRBJ2-1; D remains ambiguous. V gave up 1 base and J gave up 5 bases, with 12 bases separating them. This CDR3 has 14 amino acids. The V gene's germline CDR1 is DFQATT and CDR2 SNEGSKA (reference sequence). CDR3 coding DNA: TGCAGTGCTAGAGGCGCCGTAATGAACAATGAGCAGTTCTTC. Translating it yields CSARGAVMNNEQFF.

This chain joins TRBV6-1 and TRBJ2-7; a weak D match, TRBD1 (6 bases). This CDR3 is 12 amino acids long. Between the trimmed V and J ends, which lost 7 bases and 9 bases, there was a span of 16 bases. Per germline, CDR1 MNHNS and CDR2 SASEGT. CDR3 in DNA: TGTGCCAGCAAAGGTAACAGGGACGGGCAGTACTTC. Translated: CASKGNRDGQYF.

This clonotype was detected a few times. This rearrangement joins TRBV18 to TRBJ1-1; D not certain. Trimming left V 3 bases short and J 7 bases short, with 15 bases between. Germline loops: CDR1 KGHSH, CDR2 LQKENI. The CDR3 spans 14 residues. The chain's CDR3 is CASSPRLGYFEAFF. In DNA, the CDR3 is TGTGCCAGCTCACCTCGTTTGGGGTATTTTGAAGCTTTCTTT.

The table lists this clonotype with many counts. This rearrangement joins TRBV11-1 to TRBJ1-5, with D perhaps matching TRBD1 (5 bases). Per the germline V gene, CDR1 is SGHAT and CDR2 is FQDESV (reference sequence). The CDR3 consists of 16 residues. V was cut by 4 bases and J by 3 bases, with 16 bases left in between. The CDR3 DNA is TGTGCCAGCAGCTCGTCTCATTCAGGGTTCAATCAGCCCCAGCATTTT. It encodes CASSSSHSGFNQPQHF.

This clonotype showed up many times. The chain's CDR3 is CASSPLGRLSNQPQHF. Here the CDR3 DNA reads TGTGCCAGCAGCCCACTCGGACGACTTAGCAATCAGCCCCAGCATTTT. This chain uses TRBV5-4 with TRBJ1-5, with D hard to call. The V end lost 4 bases, the J end lost 0 bases, and 14 bases lay between the germline ends. The CDR3 has 16 residues. The germline V gene has CDR1 SGHNT and CDR2 YYREEE (reference sequence). The full variable domain, its missing parts supplied by reference TRBV5-4 and TRBJ1-5, is ETGVTQSPTHLIKTRGQQVTLRCSSQSGHNTVSWYQQALGQGPQFIFQYYREEENGRGNFPPRFSGLQFPNYSSELNVNALELDDSALYLCASSPLGRLSNQPQHFGDGTRLSIL.

The gene calls are TRBV28 and TRBJ1-2; TRBD1 aligns across 9 bases. Germline trimming cut 10 bases from V and 0 bases from J; bases unmatched to any gene: 12. Per the germline V gene, CDR1 is MDHEN and CDR2 is SYDVKM. This CDR3 spans 16 amino acids. This CDR3 is CATSPTGTGPNYGYTF. Written as DNA, the CDR3 is TGTGCCACTTCCCCCACCGGGACAGGGCCTAACTATGGCTACACCTTC.

The sample holds many counts of this clonotype. This rearrangement joins TRBV7-6 to TRBJ2-1; 9 nucleotides match TRBD2. The V and J ends lost 5 bases and 10 bases, in that order; junction bases with no gene match: 12. Germline assignment: CDR1 SGHVS and CDR2 FNYEAQ. This CDR3 has 15 residues. CDR3 sequence: CASSPPLREGREQFF. CDR3 coding DNA: TGTGCCAGCAGCCCCCCCTTGCGGGAGGGCCGAGAGCAGTTCTTC.

Concerning this clonotype itself: This may stem from a read error, because a much larger clone lies one nucleotide away. CDR3 DNA: TGCAGCGTGACGATTAGGGCAGATAAGCAGTATTTT. Protein product: CSVTIRADKQYF. J is TRBJ2-3 and V is TRBV20-1; D not certain. Germline-derived CDR1 and CDR2 are DFQATT and SNEGSKA (reference sequence). CDR3 size: 12 residues.

Of note for this clonotype: A much larger clone differs by one base, so this may be a read error. V is TRBV20-1 and J is TRBJ2-3, with 8 bases aligning to TRBD2. V was pared by 5 bases and J by 2 bases, with 6 bases of the junction left unmatched. This CDR3 comprises 14 residues. CDR1 and CDR2 (germline): DFQATT, SNEGSKA (reference sequence). This chain's CDR3 is CSAVVSGNTDTQYF. CDR3 DNA: TGCAGTGCTGTGGTTAGCGGGAACACAGATACGCAGTATTTT.

The chain employs TRBV29-1 and TRBJ1-3; D is unclear. V gave up 1 base and J gave up 7 bases, with 11 bases separating them. This CDR3 contains 13 residues. Germline V gives CDR1 SQVTM, CDR2 ANQGSEA. CDR3 DNA: TGCAGCGTTGAAGTGGCAGGTCCTAACACCATATATTTT. Its protein is CSVEVAGPNTIYF.

On this clonotype itself: A single base separates this from a much larger clone, so it may be a read error. In DNA form, the CDR3 reads TGCGCCAGCAGCCAAGATAGGTCGACTGTAAACACCATATATTTT. Protein product: CASSQDRSTVNTIYF. This chain connects TRBV4-1 to TRBJ1-3; D unclear. Trimming shortened V by 0 bases and J by 6 bases, and 12 bases separated the two germline ends. Per the germline V gene, CDR1 is MGHRA and CDR2 is YSYEKL. There are 15 residues in the CDR3.

This clonotype was counted at least ten times. V and J are TRBV28 and TRBJ2-7; TRBD2 matches 8 bases. The CDR3 runs 15 residues. V lost 6 bases and J lost 5; bases outside the gene matches: 12. Germline CDR1 reads MDHEN; CDR2 reads SYDVKM. CDR3: CASRPSGTRRNEQYF. The CDR3 DNA follows: TGTGCCAGCAGACCTTCCGGGACTAGGCGTAACGAGCAGTACTTC. Complete variable domain (other parts from reference TRBV28 and TRBJ2-7): DVKVTQSSRYLVKRTGEKVFLECVQDMDHENMFWYRQDPGLGLRLIYFSYDVKMKEKGDIPEGYSVSREKKERFSLILESASTNQTSMYLCASRPSGTRRNEQYFGPGTRLTVT.

The chain uses TRBV7-9 and TRBJ1-1; D remains ambiguous. The V gene lost 5 bases and the J gene lost 0 bases, with 13 bases spanning the gap. The CDR3 is 15 amino acids. Germline V lookup: CDR1 SEHNR, CDR2 FQNEAQ (reference sequence). CDR3 protein: CASSLGPFMNTEAFF. The CDR3 DNA is TGTGCCAGCAGCCTAGGGCCATTTATGAACACTGAAGCTTTCTTT.

The rearrangement joins TRBV29-1 to TRBJ1-1; D unresolved. V was pared by 4 bases and J by 4 bases, with 25 bases between. There are 17 residues in the CDR3. Per germline, CDR1 SQVTM and CDR2 ANQGSEA. This CDR3 is CSVVGPQVPKGGTEAFF. DNA of the CDR3: TGCAGCGTTGTGGGCCCTCAAGTTCCAAAGGGAGGCACTGAAGCTTTCTTT.

The table lists this clonotype with many counts. CDR3 amino acids: CASSQEEVTYNEQFF. The CDR3 DNA is TGTGCCAGCAGCCAAGAAGAGGTCACCTACAATGAGCAGTTCTTC. The V gene is TRBV4-2, the J gene TRBJ2-1; D is unclear. V was cut by 0 bases and J by 2 bases, with 8 bases left in between. This CDR3 contains 15 residues. CDR1 is LGHNA and CDR2 is YNFKEQ in the germline V gene.

This clonotype was found many times. This chain joins TRBV28 and TRBJ1-2, with D perhaps matching TRBD1 (6 bases). The CDR3 sequence is 13 residues long. Per germline, CDR1 MDHEN and CDR2 SYDVKM. The V end was cut by 8 bases, the J end by 4 bases, with 14 bases between. The CDR3: CASASQGIYGYTF. Written as DNA, the CDR3 is TGTGCCAGCGCGTCGCAGGGGATCTATGGCTACACCTTC.

This clonotype came up many times. The chain links TRBV28 to TRBJ2-7; D ambiguous. Trimming removed 6 bases at V and 2 bases at J, with 14 bases between. CDR1 MDHEN and CDR2 SYDVKM come from the germline V gene. The CDR3 extends over 14 amino acids. This CDR3 reads CASSSGSTAYEQYF. CDR3 bases: TGTGCCAGCAGCTCTGGGTCAACCGCCTACGAGCAGTACTTC.

This clonotype was detected ten times or more. CDR3 DNA sequence: TGCAGTGCTAGCGGGCAAGGCGGGAGGACCCAGTACTTC. It is translated as CSASGQGGRTQYF. The V and J genes are TRBV20-1 and TRBJ2-5; 7 positions agree with TRBD2. Germline V lookup: CDR1 DFQATT, CDR2 SNEGSKA (reference sequence). Trimming removed 3 bases from V and 7 bases from J; junction bases left unmatched: 8. The CDR3 is 13 amino acids.

This clonotype was observed many times. The chain uses TRBV15 and TRBJ2-1; unclear D gene. V dropped 0 bases and J dropped 2 bases, with 2 bases sitting between them. From germline, CDR1 is LNHNV and CDR2 YYDKDF (reference sequence). The CDR3 loop spans 13 amino acids. In nucleotides, the CDR3 is TGTGCCACCAGCAGAGACGCCTACAATGAGCAGTTCTTC. As protein: CATSRDAYNEQFF. Using reference TRBV15 and TRBJ2-1 for the parts outside the CDR3, the full variable domain is DAMVIQNPRYQVTQFGKPVTLSCSQTLNHNVMYWYQQKSSQAPKLLFHYYDKDFNNEADTPDNFQSRRPNTSFCFLDIRSPGLGDTAMYLCATSRDAYNEQFFGPGTRLTVL.

The V gene is TRBV10-3, the J gene TRBJ2-7; D not resolved. Trimming stripped 0 bases from V and 0 bases from J, with 9 bases between. This CDR3 is 15 amino acids long. Germline V gives CDR1 ENHRY, CDR2 SYGVKD. CDR3 in DNA: TGTGCCATCAGTGAGTCCCTGGCGAGCTCCTACGAGCAGTACTTC. Its protein product is CAISESLASSYEQYF.

The gene calls are TRBV19 and TRBJ2-4; D unclear. The CDR3 is 14 amino acids. Trimming took 5 bases from V and 6 from J, leaving 14 bases between them. Looked up from germline, CDR1 is LNHDA and CDR2 is SQIVND (reference sequence). CDR3 sequence: CASSLSHQLNIQYF. DNA of the CDR3: TGTGCCAGTAGTCTCTCCCACCAGCTAAACATTCAGTACTTC.

Many counts were recorded for this clonotype. The chain has TRBV12-3 or TRBV12-4 and TRBJ1-5; TRBD1 is a possible D gene (6 bases). The CDR3 consists of 16 residues. V lost 7 bases and J 1 base, leaving 17 bases between the germline ends. CDR3 in amino acids: CASTSSWGASNQPQHF. CDR3 DNA: TGTGCCAGCACCTCGTCTTGGGGGGCGAGCAATCAGCCCCAGCATTTT.